The rows below give T cell receptor beta chains drawn from one sample of a study of T-cell reconstitution after alpha-beta-depleted transplantation in children. TCRdb processed the PCR reads anew with MiXCR; each CDR3 protein has one entry. Here the sample spans roughly 500,000 distinct CDR3 sequences, approximately 32% being singletons. The specimen comprised PBMCs from the stem cell graft donor, sampled from the stem cell graft. Every receptor here comes from a human donor who donated a stem cell graft to a child with aplastic anemia. Each CDR3 is given with its conserved first and last residue. D genes are given only for firm matches. Some rows have no size entry. The others give once, few or many, or a class for an expanded clone.

V gene	clone size	J gene	D gene	CDR3 DNA	CDR3 protein
TRBV15	few	TRBJ2-5	NA	TGTGCCACCAGCAGAGTGAAAGGTTTCCAAGAGACCCAGTACTTC	CATSRVKGFQETQYF
TRBV27	NA	TRBJ1-1	NA	TGTGCCAGCCCGGACGGATTTTCTGAAGCTTTCTTT	CASPDGFSEAFF
TRBV5-1	few	TRBJ2-1	NA	TGCGCCAGCAGCTTCGCGGGACTTTACAATGAGCAGTTCTTC	CASSFAGLYNEQFF
TRBV3-1	NA	TRBJ2-2	TRBD2	TGTGCCAGCAGCTACGGGAGGGCCGACACCGGGGAGCTGTTTTTT	CASSYGRADTGELFF
TRBV15	few	TRBJ1-4	NA	TGTGCCACCAGCAGAGTTACAGCACAGGCTAATGAAAAACTGTTTTTT	CATSRVTAQANEKLFF
TRBV12-3/TRBV12-4	NA	TRBJ1-2	TRBD1	TGTGCCAGCAGTACACGACAGGGAGGCTACACCTTC	CASSTRQGGYTF
TRBV7-2	few	TRBJ1-2	NA	TGTGCCAGCAGCTTGAGCAGGAATGGCTACACCTTC	CASSLSRNGYTF
TRBV30	few	TRBJ1-2	NA	TGTGCCTGGAGTGACTATGACTATGGCTACACCTTC	CAWSDYDYGYTF
TRBV7-2	once	TRBJ2-5	NA	TGTGCCAGCAGCGTTGGACTACATCAAGAGACCCAGTACTTC	CASSVGLHQETQYF
TRBV7-9	NA	TRBJ1-5	NA	TGTGCCAGCAGCCCCGAGCCCGGATGGTTCAGCAATCAGCCCCAGCATTTT	CASSPEPGWFSNQPQHF
TRBV5-1	few	TRBJ1-1	TRBD1	TGCGCCAGCAGCTTGGCCGGGACAGGGGCCCTGAACACTGAAGCTTTCTTT	CASSLAGTGALNTEAFF
TRBV7-2	few	TRBJ2-1	NA	TGTGCCAGCACTCCCGGGTTCTACAATGAGCAGTTCTTC	CASTPGFYNEQFF
TRBV27	NA	TRBJ2-1	TRBD1	TGTGCCAGCAGGCGGTGGACAGGGGACAATGAGCAGTTCTTC	CASRRWTGDNEQFF
TRBV10-3	few	TRBJ2-7	NA	TGTGCCATCTCAGGGACATTGAACGAGCAGTACTTC	CAISGTLNEQYF
TRBV20-1	NA	TRBJ2-5	NA	TGCAGTGCTAGTGCACAGAGGGGGGAGACCCAGTACTTC	CSASAQRGETQYF
TRBV12-3/TRBV12-4	NA	TRBJ2-7	TRBD1	TGTGCCAGCAGTGTGAACAGGGGGCTAAGGGAGCAGTACTTC	CASSVNRGLREQYF
TRBV11-2	NA	TRBJ2-2	TRBD2	TGTGCCAGCAGCCCAACCCGGAGTAGCGGGAGGTTAAACGGGGAGCTGTTTTTT	CASSPTRSSGRLNGELFF
TRBV29-1	NA	TRBJ2-7	TRBD1	TGCAGCGTTGAGTCGGACAGGGCCTACGAGCAGTACTTC	CSVESDRAYEQYF
TRBV19	NA	TRBJ1-1	NA	TGTGCCAGTAGTGAAGGGATTTTGAACACTGAAGCTTTCTTT	CASSEGILNTEAFF
TRBV6-5	NA	TRBJ2-5	NA	TGTGCCAGCAGTTACTCGCGTGGGGATATTGAGACCCAGTACTTC	CASSYSRGDIETQYF
TRBV7-2	NA	TRBJ2-7	TRBD2	TGTGCCAGCAGACGACTAGCGACAAGCTCCTACGAGCAGTACTTC	CASRRLATSSYEQYF
TRBV7-3	NA	TRBJ1-1	NA	TGTGCCAGCAGCCCGCTAGGAGGAATCACTGAAGCTTTCTTT	CASSPLGGITEAFF
TRBV18	NA	TRBJ1-3	NA	TGTGCCAGCTCACCGGGACAAATCCTCTCTGGAAACACCATATATTTT	CASSPGQILSGNTIYF
TRBV5-6	NA	TRBJ2-5	TRBD2	TGTGCCAGCAGCTTGCGGACTAGCGGCTCCCAAGAGACCCAGTACTTC	CASSLRTSGSQETQYF
TRBV29-1	NA	TRBJ2-5	NA	TGCAGCGTTGGGCAGTTCCAAGAGACCCAGTACTTC	CSVGQFQETQYF
TRBV18	NA	TRBJ2-1	NA	TGTGCCAGCTCACCGGTTCCTAGTAAGGTTGAGCAGTTCTTC	CASSPVPSKVEQFF
TRBV10-3	NA	TRBJ1-1	TRBD1	TGTGCCATCAGTGACCTGACAGGGGGAAACACTGAAGCTTTCTTT	CAISDLTGGNTEAFF